Listed here are 27 T cell receptor beta chains from one sample, sequenced in a study of vaccination effects on CD4 cells after COVID-19. With the ViraFEST assay, the study expanded antigen-specific CD4+ T cells using viral peptide pools, then sequenced them. Subsequent to a culture period of about ten days, CD4+ T cells were isolated. BNT162b2 vaccine or mRNA-1273 vaccine was given to participants in two doses. No antigen is known for these receptors. The repertoire was sequenced with immunoSEQ multiplex PCR; TCRdb's copy has only in-frame clones and lacks some. The table records about 24,000 clones, roughly 79% of them present only once. The sequences come from CD4+ T cells from PBMCs cultured with SARS-CoV-2 spike peptides, collected after COVID-19 vaccination. The source is a human donor who received a COVID-19 vaccine. Some clones in this sample may be carry-over from other donors' samples.

This chain uses TRBV12-3 or TRBV12-4 with TRBJ1-4; D unclear. CDR3 length equals 13 residues. With 2 bases removed from V and 5 bases from J, the gap between germline ends came to 6 bases. The CDR3 nucleotides read TGTGCCAGCAGTTTACAGGCGAATGAAAAACTGTTTTTT. It translates to CASSLQANEKLFF.

The V gene is TRBV24-1, the J gene TRBJ2-7, with a tentative D call TRBD1 (5 bases). Germline-derived CDR1 and CDR2 are KGHDR and SFDVKD. The CDR3 extends over 13 amino acids. The V gene lost 4 bases and the J gene lost 2 bases, with 8 bases spanning the gap. CDR3 loop: CATSEWGAYEQYV. The CDR3 coding sequence is TGTGCCACCAGTGAGTGGGGCGCCTACGAGCAGTACGTC.

The genes are TRBV28 and TRBJ2-1, with D hard to call. Germline assignment: CDR1 MDHEN and CDR2 SYDVKM. This CDR3 has 12 amino acids. V gave up 4 bases and J gave up 9 bases, with 10 bases separating them. CDR3 region: CASSSSLGEQFF. The CDR3 DNA follows: TGTGCCAGCAGTTCGTCCCTGGGTGAGCAGTTCTTC.

The chain is built from TRBV6-1 and TRBJ2-2, with a possible D match to TRBD2 (6 bases). V gave up 1 base and J gave up 5 bases, with 14 bases separating them. The CDR3 totals 16 residues. The germline V gene has CDR1 MNHNS and CDR2 SASEGT. This CDR3 reads CASSEGRDFVTGELFF. CDR3 nucleotides: TGTGCCAGCAGTGAAGGGAGGGACTTTGTAACCGGGGAGCTGTTTTTT.

This clone was counted between two and nine times. The chain is built from TRBV21-1 and TRBJ1-6; the table's D gene call, TRBD1, was not cross checked with the DNA. TRBV21-1 is listed as a pseudogene. The length of the CDR3 is 11 residues. The CDR3: CASPGDSPLHF. CDR3 coding DNA: TGTGCCAGCCCAGGGGATTCACCCCTCCACTTT.

The genes are TRBV5-6 and TRBJ2-3, with 9 bases identical to TRBD2. V shed 0 bases, J shed 5 bases, and the junction held 7 bases outside the gene matches. Per the germline V gene, CDR1 is SGHDT and CDR2 is YYEEEE. The CDR3 totals 16 residues. The CDR3 DNA follows: TGTGCCAGCAGCTTGGGGGGGTCTAGCGGGAAAGATACGCAGTATTTT. Protein sequence: CASSLGGSSGKDTQYF.

This chain uses TRBV18 with TRBJ2-5; D might be TRBD1 (5 bases). V gave up 3 bases and J gave up 5 bases, with 16 bases separating them. The CDR3 contains 15 residues. The germline V gene encodes CDR1 KGHSH and CDR2 LQKENI. The CDR3, as DNA: TGTGCCAGCTCACCCGCAAGCGATCAGGGTGAGACCCAGTACTTC. This encodes CASSPASDQGETQYF.

The chain joins TRBV24-1 to TRBJ1-2; a weak D match, TRBD1 (5 bases). CDR1 and CDR2 (germline): KGHDR, SFDVKD. The V end was cut by 3 bases, the J end by 8 bases, with 15 bases between. This CDR3 comprises 14 residues. In DNA form, the CDR3 reads TGTGCCACCAGTGATCCCGGGACGCCAGGAGGCTACACCTTC. Protein product: CATSDPGTPGGYTF.

The CDR3 DNA follows: TGCGCCAGCAGCGCCGGGACGACAGGAAACACCATATATTTT. Amino acids: CASSAGTTGNTIYF. The genes are TRBV5-1 and TRBJ1-3; a weak D match, TRBD1 (5 bases). Between the trimmed V and J ends, which lost 4 bases and 4 bases, there was a span of 12 bases. Germline-derived CDR1 and CDR2 are SGHRS and YFSETQ. The CDR3 is 14 residues long.

The rearrangement joins TRBV2 to TRBJ2-2, with D hard to call. V was clipped by 7 bases and J by 5 bases, with 8 bases between them. Germline CDR1 SNHLY, CDR2 FYNNEI. The CDR3 length is 12 residues. CDR3 nucleotides: TGTGCCAGCACTCAGACGACCGGGGAGCTGTTTTTT. Translated: CASTQTTGELFF. Based on the CDR3 plus reference TRBV2 and TRBJ2-2, the full variable domain is EPEVTQTPSHQVTQMGQEVILRCVPISNHLYFYWYRQILGQKVEFLVSFYNNEISEKSEIFDDQFSVERPDGSNFTLKIRSTKLEDSAMYFCASTQTTGELFFGEGSRLTVL.

The rearrangement joins TRBV6-2 or TRBV6-3 to TRBJ2-6, with D hard to call. Trimming shortened V by 6 bases and J by 1 base, and 10 bases separated the two germline ends. In germline, CDR1 is MNHEY, CDR2 SVGEGT. The CDR3 covers 15 residues. The CDR3 nucleotides are TGTGCCAGCAGCCCTGTAGGGTCTGGGGCCAACGTCCTGACTTTC. Translation: CASSPVGSGANVLTF.

The table lists this clone with a few counts. V and J are TRBV6-2 or TRBV6-3 and TRBJ1-5, with 8 bases lining up with TRBD1. After removal of 4 bases from V and 9 bases from J, the junction contained 8 bases not matched to a gene. Germline loops: CDR1 MNHEY, CDR2 SVGEGT. The CDR3 consists of 14 residues. CDR3 in DNA: TGTGCCAGCAGTTCCACAGGGGGGTCGGCGCCCCAGCATTTT. It specifies CASSSTGGSAPQHF.

This clone is medium-sized. The chain uses TRBV7-3 and TRBJ1-6, with D tentatively TRBD1 (5 bases). The CDR3 is made up of 15 amino acids. V was pared by 1 base and J by 11 bases, with 15 bases between. Germline CDR1 is SGHTA and CDR2 is FQGTGA. DNA of the CDR3: TGTGCCAGCAGCTTAATAGGGCAGGGAATGACACCCCTCCACTTT. Its translation: CASSLIGQGMTPLHF.

The chain combines TRBV5-1 with TRBJ1-3; D is uncertain. V was clipped by 0 bases and J by 0 bases, with 4 bases between them. This CDR3 comprises 14 residues. Per the germline V gene, CDR1 is SGHRS and CDR2 is YFSETQ. In nucleotides, the CDR3 is TGCGCCAGCAGCTTGGGGAGCTCTGGAAACACCATATATTTT. Its protein product is CASSLGSSGNTIYF.

The rearrangement uses TRBV27 and TRBJ1-6; no clear D. CDR1 and CDR2 (germline): MNHEY, SMNVEV (reference sequence). This CDR3 contains 13 residues. The V end was cut by 0 bases, the J end by 7 bases, with 4 bases between. The DNA of the CDR3 is TGTGCCAGCAGTTTATCCAGGAATTCACCCCTCCACTTT. Amino acid sequence: CASSLSRNSPLHF.

The genes are TRBV12-3 or TRBV12-4 and TRBJ1-1; 7 positions match TRBD1. The CDR3 loop spans 12 amino acids. The ends lost 7 bases at V and 4 bases at J; junction bases unmatched: 3. The chain's CDR3 is CASKQGSTEAFF. The DNA of the CDR3 is TGTGCCAGCAAACAGGGGTCCACTGAAGCTTTCTTT.

V is TRBV19 and J is TRBJ1-4; D gene unclear. V shed 6 bases and J shed 5 bases, with 16 bases lying between them. CDR1 and CDR2 from the germline V gene are LNHDA and SQIVND (reference sequence). There are 15 residues in the CDR3. CDR3 loop: CASRNQPLTNEKLFF. The CDR3 coding sequence is TGTGCCAGTAGGAATCAGCCCCTGACCAATGAAAAACTGTTTTTT.

This chain links TRBV19 with TRBJ2-2; 10 bases line up with TRBD1. Germline V gives CDR1 LNHDA, CDR2 SQIVND (reference sequence). Unmatched junction bases numbered 7, after V lost 6 bases and J lost 3 bases. This CDR3 has 16 amino acids. The chain's CDR3 is CASSDRGRMDTGELFF. The CDR3 nucleotides are TGTGCCAGTAGCGACAGGGGGCGAATGGACACCGGGGAGCTGTTTTTT.

The V call is TRBV4-1, the J call TRBJ2-2, with TRBD2 matching 15 bases. The V and J ends lost 3 bases and 4 bases, in that order; junction bases with no gene match: 6. The V gene's germline CDR1 is MGHRA and CDR2 YSYEKL. The CDR3 sequence is 18 residues long. CDR3 residues: CASSQGLAGGRITGELFF. CDR3 DNA: TGCGCCAGCAGCCAGGGACTAGCGGGGGGAAGGATCACCGGGGAGCTGTTTTTT.

This clone has a handful of counts. The rearrangement joins TRBV10-2 to TRBJ2-7; no clear D. The CDR3 sequence is 12 residues long. Looked up from germline, CDR1 is WSHSY and CDR2 is SAAADI. The germline V and J ends were trimmed by 6 bases and 2 bases, with 8 bases remaining between them. DNA of the CDR3: TGCGCCAGCAGGGACGGAACCTACGAGCAGTACGTC. Its translation: CASRDGTYEQYV.

This chain links TRBV4-1 with TRBJ2-2; 7 bases match TRBD1. Germline V CDR1 and CDR2: MGHRA, YSYEKL. This CDR3 is 15 amino acids long. V dropped 1 base and J dropped 3; count of bases not matched to a gene: 2. As DNA, the CDR3 is TGCGCCAGCAGCCAAGGAGACAGGGACACCGGGGAGCTGTTTTTT. It encodes CASSQGDRDTGELFF.

V usage is TRBV6-1 and J usage is TRBJ1-4; tentatively, D is TRBD1 (6 bases). V shed 0 bases and J shed 10 bases, with 9 bases lying between them. Germline V CDR1 and CDR2: MNHNS, SASEGT. The CDR3 loop spans 13 amino acids. CDR3 sequence reads: CASSEAGGRKLFF. The CDR3 DNA sequence: TGTGCCAGCAGTGAAGCTGGGGGGCGAAAACTGTTTTTT.

The chain links TRBV2 to TRBJ2-4; D assignment may be TRBD1 or TRBD2 (5 bases each). The CDR3 is 13 residues long. The V gene's germline CDR1 is SNHLY and CDR2 FYNNEI. V was shortened by 6 bases and J by 1 base, with 7 bases between the two germline ends. The CDR3 sequence is CASRGEAKNIQYF. The CDR3 DNA is TGTGCCAGCAGGGGGGAGGCCAAAAACATTCAGTACTTC.

This clone was recorded a few times. The rearrangement uses TRBV18 and TRBJ2-3; 7 bases are a match to TRBD1. CDR1 and CDR2 from the germline V gene are KGHSH and LQKENI. Trimming took 6 bases from V and 6 from J; bases not matched to a gene: 12. This CDR3 has 15 amino acids. The CDR3 is CASSLQGPPSDTQYF. CDR3 in DNA: TGTGCCAGCTCTCTACAGGGGCCGCCCTCGGATACGCAGTATTTT.

This rearrangement joins TRBV6-4 to TRBJ2-5; 10 bases map to TRBD1. This CDR3 spans 13 amino acids. Germline loops: CDR1 MRHNA, CDR2 SNTAGT. V gave up 6 bases and J gave up 6 bases; unmatched junction bases: 4. The CDR3 here is CASSPDRGQTQYF. Here the CDR3 DNA reads TGTGCCAGCAGCCCCGACAGGGGGCAGACCCAGTACTTC.

There are a few counts of this clone. The chain recombines TRBV2 with TRBJ1-2; 8 bases map to TRBD1. In germline, CDR1 is SNHLY, CDR2 FYNNEI. The CDR3 extends over 15 amino acids. J lost 2 bases, V lost 7 bases, and 9 bases had no gene match. The DNA for the CDR3 is TGTGCCAGCACCCAAGGACAGGGAGTGAACTATGGCTACACCTTC. This encodes CASTQGQGVNYGYTF.

The chain is built from TRBV5-1 and TRBJ1-4; a weak D match, TRBD1 (6 bases). This CDR3 region has 15 residues. Germline V gene lookup returns CDR1 SGHRS and CDR2 YFSETQ. V was pared by 0 bases and J by 5 bases, with 11 bases between. CDR3 nucleotide sequence: TGCGCCAGCAGCTTGGAGGCCAGGGGAAATGAAAAACTGTTTTTT. This codes for CASSLEARGNEKLFF. Filled out from reference TRBV5-1 and TRBJ1-4, the complete variable domain reads KAGVTQTPRYLIKTRGQQVTLSCSPISGHRSVSWYQQTPGQGLQFLFEYFSETQRNKGNFPGRFSGRQFSNSRSEMNVSTLELGDSALYLCASSLEARGNEKLFFGSGTQLSVL.